This is a list of T cell receptor beta chains from one sample in a study of T cells in Graves' hyperthyroidism and ophthalmopathy. Via MiXCR, TCRdb re-called the multiplex PCR reads, giving one row per CDR3 protein. The table shows 560,000 or so distinct CDR3 sequences, with about 20% occurring only once. The specimen was blood. Receptors originate from a man in his forties or fifties with Graves' ophthalmopathy. Both conserved end residues are part of each CDR3. Fields, in order: clone size, J gene, V gene, D gene, CDR3 DNA, CDR3 protein. A D gene is named only where the DNA matches it firmly. Not every row has a clone size; where given, it reads once, few, many or a size class.

many TRBJ2-1 TRBV2 NA TGTGCCAGCAAGGAAGGCGGATCCTCCTACAATGAGCAGTTCTTC CASKEGGSSYNEQFF
many TRBJ2-3 TRBV12-3/TRBV12-4 NA TGTGCCAGCACGACACCCCCCACAGATACGCAGTATTTT CASTTPPTDTQYF
few TRBJ1-2 TRBV12-3/TRBV12-4 NA TGTGCCAGCAGTCCGTCGACAGCTAGGTATGGCTACACCTTC CASSPSTARYGYTF
many TRBJ2-7 TRBV20-1 NA TGCAGTGCTAGAGTTCTGGTCAGCGAGCAGTACTTC CSARVLVSEQYF
few TRBJ1-1 TRBV20-1 NA TGCAGTGCCCCCCGGGCGGGGAGAACTGAAGCTTTCTTT CSAPRAGRTEAFF
many TRBJ2-3 TRBV11-2 TRBD2 TGTGCCAGCAGCTTCCGGACTAGCGGGACCGGCGGCGCAGATACGCAGTATTTT CASSFRTSGTGGADTQYF
few TRBJ2-1 TRBV5-1 TRBD2 TGCGCCAGCAGCTTGGGGGGACTAGCGGGGACCTACGAGTCCTACAATGAGCAGTTCTTC CASSLGGLAGTYESYNEQFF
NA TRBJ1-2 TRBV19 NA TGTGCCAGTAGTAACCGGGACTTTAACTATGGCTACACCTTC CASSNRDFNYGYTF
many TRBJ2-7 TRBV20-1 NA TGCAGTGCTAGAGTATCCTCCTACGAGCAGTACTTC CSARVSSYEQYF
many TRBJ2-1 TRBV18 NA TGTGCCAGCTTGACTGGTAATGAGCAGTTCTTC CASLTGNEQFF
many TRBJ1-1 TRBV20-1 NA TGCAGTGCTAGGGAAATACAGAGTTGGAACACTGAAGCTTTCTTT CSAREIQSWNTEAFF
many TRBJ2-1 TRBV12-3/TRBV12-4 TRBD1 TGTGCCAGCAGTCCCAGCCCCGGACAGGGAGCCCACAATGAGCAGTTCTTC CASSPSPGQGAHNEQFF
NA TRBJ1-4 TRBV7-2 NA TGTGCCAGCAGCTTAGTACAGGGCCTTAGGGAAAAACTGTTTTTT CASSLVQGLREKLFF
many TRBJ2-7 TRBV28 NA TGTGCCACTACGGTTCGGGAGAGGGATGAGCAGTACTTC CATTVRERDEQYF
NA TRBJ1-4 TRBV19 NA TGTGCCAGTACCACCATGGTACATGCCCTCGCAACTAATGAAAAACTGTTTTTT CASTTMVHALATNEKLFF
NA TRBJ2-5 TRBV29-1 NA TGCAGCGTTTCGGGGTTTCGAGAGACCCAGTACTTC CSVSGFRETQYF
many TRBJ2-7 TRBV28 NA TGTGCCAGCAGTGGGGACATGAACTCCTACGAGCAGTACTTC CASSGDMNSYEQYF
many TRBJ1-5 TRBV3-1 NA TGTGCCAGCAGCCAAGATCCCCCGGGAATTGGCCAGCCCCAGCATTTT CASSQDPPGIGQPQHF
NA TRBJ2-2 TRBV12-3/TRBV12-4 NA TGTGCCAGCAGTTTCGAGGGGACCGGGGAGCTGTTTTTT CASSFEGTGELFF
many TRBJ2-3 TRBV7-2 TRBD2 TGTGCCAGCAGCCTCAGCTTTAGCGGGGGCCCGAGCACAGATACGCAGTATTTT CASSLSFSGGPSTDTQYF
many TRBJ2-1 TRBV12-3/TRBV12-4 TRBD1 TGTGCCAGCAGCCGACAGGGACCCGGCTACAATGAGCAGTTCTTC CASSRQGPGYNEQFF